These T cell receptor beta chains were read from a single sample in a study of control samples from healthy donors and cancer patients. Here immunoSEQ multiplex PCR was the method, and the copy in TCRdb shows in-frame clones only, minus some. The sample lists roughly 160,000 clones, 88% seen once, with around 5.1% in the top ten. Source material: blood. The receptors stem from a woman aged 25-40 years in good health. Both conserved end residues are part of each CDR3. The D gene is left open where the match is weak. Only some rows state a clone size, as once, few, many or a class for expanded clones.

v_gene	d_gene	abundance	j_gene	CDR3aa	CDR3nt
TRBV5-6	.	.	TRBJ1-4	CASTRGGAGANEKLFF	TGTGCCAGCACCCGGGGAGGGGCGGGTGCTAATGAAAAACTGTTTTTT
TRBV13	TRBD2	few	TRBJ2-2	CASSPWTSGRDTGELFF	TGTGCCAGCAGCCCGTGGACTAGCGGGAGGGACACCGGGGAGCTGTTTTTT
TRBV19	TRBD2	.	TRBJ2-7	CASSRGVYEQYF	TGTGCCAGTAGCCGGGGGGTCTACGAGCAGTACTTC
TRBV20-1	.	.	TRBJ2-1	CSAVEGEQFF	TGCAGTGCAGTGGAGGGTGAGCAGTTCTTC
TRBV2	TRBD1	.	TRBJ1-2	CASSPRGNGYTF	TGTGCCAGCAGTCCCAGGGGGAATGGCTACACCTTC
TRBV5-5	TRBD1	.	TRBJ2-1	CASSFKGQGAWEQFF	TGTGCCAGCAGCTTCAAAGGACAGGGGGCATGGGAGCAGTTCTTC
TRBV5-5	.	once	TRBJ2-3	CASSGRYTETSTDTQYF	TGTGCCAGCAGTGGGCGATACACCGAGACTAGCACAGATACGCAGTATTTT
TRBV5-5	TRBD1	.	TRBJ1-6	CASRDRAHSPLHF	TGTGCCAGCAGAGACAGGGCGCATTCACCCCTCCACTTT
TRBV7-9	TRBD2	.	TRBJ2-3	CASSQTSGGVNTDTQYF	TGTGCCAGCAGCCAGACTAGCGGGGGCGTAAACACAGATACGCAGTATTTT
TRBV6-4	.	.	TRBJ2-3	CASSDQGLGTDTQYF	TGTGCCAGCAGTGACCAGGGGCTGGGCACAGATACGCAGTATTTT
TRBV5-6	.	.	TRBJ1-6	CASSLSDYNSPLHF	TGTGCCAGCAGCTTGTCGGACTATAATTCACCCCTCCACTTT
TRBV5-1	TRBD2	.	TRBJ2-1	CASSLVGASGSRSRATEQFF	TGCGCCAGCAGCTTGGTTGGCGCTAGCGGGAGCCGATCCCGGGCCACTGAGCAGTTCTTC
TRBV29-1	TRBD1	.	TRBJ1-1	CSDPRGGQNFFTEAFF	TGCAGCGACCCACGCGGGGGACAGAACTTTTTCACTGAAGCTTTCTTT
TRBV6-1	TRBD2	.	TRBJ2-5	CASSEASGGQETQYF	TGTGCCAGCAGTGAGGCTAGCGGGGGGCAAGAGACCCAGTACTTC
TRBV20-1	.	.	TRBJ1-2	CSASGQIYGYTF	TGCAGTGCTAGTGGGCAAATTTATGGCTACACCTTC
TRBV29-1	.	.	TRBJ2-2	CSVTRGSGELFF	TGCAGCGTTACTAGGGGGTCCGGGGAGCTGTTTTTT